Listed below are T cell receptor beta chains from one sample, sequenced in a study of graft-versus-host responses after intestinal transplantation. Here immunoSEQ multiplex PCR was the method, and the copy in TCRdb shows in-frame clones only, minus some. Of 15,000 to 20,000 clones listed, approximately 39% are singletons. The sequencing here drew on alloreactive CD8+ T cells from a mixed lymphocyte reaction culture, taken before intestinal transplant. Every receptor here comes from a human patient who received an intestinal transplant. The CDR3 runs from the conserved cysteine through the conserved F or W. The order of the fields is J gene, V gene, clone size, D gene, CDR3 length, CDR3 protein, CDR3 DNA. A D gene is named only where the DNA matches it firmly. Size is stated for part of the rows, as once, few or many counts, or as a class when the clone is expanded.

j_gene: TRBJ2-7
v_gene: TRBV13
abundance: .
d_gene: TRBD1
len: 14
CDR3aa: CASSSSGTGYEQYF
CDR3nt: TGTGCCAGCAGCTCGTCCGGGACAGGTTACGAGCAGTACTTC

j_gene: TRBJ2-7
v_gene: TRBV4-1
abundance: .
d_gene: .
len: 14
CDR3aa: CASSQNFVFYEQYF
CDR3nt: TGTGCCAGCAGCCAAAATTTCGTCTTTTACGAGCAGTACTTC

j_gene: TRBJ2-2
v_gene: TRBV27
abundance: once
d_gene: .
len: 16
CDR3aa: CASSIRQGRGTGELFF
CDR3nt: TGTGCCAGCAGTATCAGACAGGGGAGGGGCACCGGGGAGCTGTTTTTT

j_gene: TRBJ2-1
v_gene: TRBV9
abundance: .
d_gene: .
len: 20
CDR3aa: CASSTSYWRGTLSSYNEQFF
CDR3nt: TGTGCCAGCAGCACCAGCTATTGGAGGGGTACGTTGAGCTCCTACAATGAGCAGTTCTTC

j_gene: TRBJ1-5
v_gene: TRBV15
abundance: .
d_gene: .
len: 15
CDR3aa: CATSRGGDSNQPQHF
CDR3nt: TGTGCCACCAGCAGGGGGGGGGACAGCAATCAGCCCCAGCATTTT

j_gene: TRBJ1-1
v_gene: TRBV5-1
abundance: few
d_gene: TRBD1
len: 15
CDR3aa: CASSFQQGVNTEAFF
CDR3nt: TGCGCCAGCAGCTTCCAACAGGGGGTGAACACTGAAGCTTTCTTT

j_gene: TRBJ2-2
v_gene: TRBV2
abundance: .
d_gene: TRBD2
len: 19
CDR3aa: CASSLPGTSGRANTGELFF
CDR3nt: TGTGCCAGCAGTCTACCCGGGACTAGCGGGAGGGCTAATACCGGGGAGCTGTTTTTT

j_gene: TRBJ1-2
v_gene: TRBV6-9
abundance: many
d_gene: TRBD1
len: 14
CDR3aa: CASSSLDRARGYTF
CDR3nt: TGTGCCAGCAGTTCCTTAGACAGGGCCCGGGGCTACACCTTC

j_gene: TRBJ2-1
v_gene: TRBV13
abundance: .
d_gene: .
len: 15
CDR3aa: CASSLAGVGYNEQFF
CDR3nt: TGTGCCAGCAGCTTAGCGGGAGTAGGCTACAATGAGCAGTTCTTC

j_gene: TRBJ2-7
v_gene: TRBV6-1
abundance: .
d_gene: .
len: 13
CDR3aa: CASSQPPSYEQYF
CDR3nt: TGTGCCAGCAGTCAACCGCCAAGCTACGAGCAGTACTTC

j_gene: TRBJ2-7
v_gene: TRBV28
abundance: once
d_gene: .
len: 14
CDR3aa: CASSWQATGHEQYF
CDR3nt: TGTGCCAGCAGTTGGCAGGCGACAGGACACGAGCAGTACTTC

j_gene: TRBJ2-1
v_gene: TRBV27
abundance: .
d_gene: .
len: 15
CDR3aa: CASSFLGDSYNEQFF
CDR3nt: TGTGCCAGCAGTTTCCTGGGGGACTCCTACAATGAGCAGTTCTTC

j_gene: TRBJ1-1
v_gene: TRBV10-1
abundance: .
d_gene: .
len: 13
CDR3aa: CATHMDSLSEAFF
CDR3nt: TGCGCCACCCATATGGACAGTCTCTCTGAAGCTTTCTTT

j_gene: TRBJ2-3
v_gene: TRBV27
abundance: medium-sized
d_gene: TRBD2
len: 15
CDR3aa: CASSLASGIADTQYF
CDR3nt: TGTGCCAGCAGTTTGGCTAGCGGGATCGCAGATACGCAGTATTTT

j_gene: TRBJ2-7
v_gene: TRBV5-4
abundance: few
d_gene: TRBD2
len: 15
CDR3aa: CASSLAGTSGSEQYF
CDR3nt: TGTGCCAGCAGCTTAGCCGGGACTAGCGGTTCGGAGCAGTACTTC

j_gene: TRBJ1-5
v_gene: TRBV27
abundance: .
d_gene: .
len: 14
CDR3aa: CASSSGTLNQPQHF
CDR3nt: TGTGCCAGCAGTTCCGGGACTCTCAATCAGCCCCAGCATTTT

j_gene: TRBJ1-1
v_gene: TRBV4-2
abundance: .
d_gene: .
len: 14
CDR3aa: CASSQAPGGTEAFF
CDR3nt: TGTGCCAGCAGCCAAGCCCCGGGTGGGACTGAAGCTTTCTTT

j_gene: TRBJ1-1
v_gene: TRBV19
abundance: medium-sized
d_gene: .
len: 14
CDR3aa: CASSIGVGITEAFF
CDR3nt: TGTGCCAGTAGTATAGGGGTGGGCATCACTGAAGCTTTCTTT

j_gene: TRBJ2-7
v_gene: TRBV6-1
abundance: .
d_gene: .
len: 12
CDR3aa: CASSDLSYEQYF
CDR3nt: TGTGCCAGCAGTGATTTGTCCTACGAGCAGTACTTC

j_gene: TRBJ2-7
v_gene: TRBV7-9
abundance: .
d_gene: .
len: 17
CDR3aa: CASSPSPGVAVSYEQYF
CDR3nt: TGTGCCAGCAGCCCCTCCCCCGGGGTAGCGGTCTCCTACGAGCAGTACTTC

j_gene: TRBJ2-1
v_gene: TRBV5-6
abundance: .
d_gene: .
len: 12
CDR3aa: CASSLGGVEQFF
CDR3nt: TGTGCCAGCAGCTTGGGCGGGGTTGAGCAGTTCTTC

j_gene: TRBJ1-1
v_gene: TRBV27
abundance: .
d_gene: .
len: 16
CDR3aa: CASRISAGYMNTEAFF
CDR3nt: TGTGCCAGCAGAATTTCGGCAGGCTACATGAACACTGAAGCTTTCTTT

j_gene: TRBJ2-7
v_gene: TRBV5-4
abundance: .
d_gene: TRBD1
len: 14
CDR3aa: CASSPGQISYEQYF
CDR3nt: TGTGCCAGCAGCCCGGGACAGATCTCCTACGAGCAGTACTTC

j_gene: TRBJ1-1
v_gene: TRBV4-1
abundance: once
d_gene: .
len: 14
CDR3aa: CASSQDGRNTEAFF
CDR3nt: TGTGCCAGCAGCCAAGATGGAAGGAACACTGAAGCTTTCTTT

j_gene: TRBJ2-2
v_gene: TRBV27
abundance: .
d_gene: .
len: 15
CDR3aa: CASSYGAGGTGELFF
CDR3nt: TGTGCCAGCAGTTACGGGGCGGGCGGCACCGGGGAGCTGTTTTTT

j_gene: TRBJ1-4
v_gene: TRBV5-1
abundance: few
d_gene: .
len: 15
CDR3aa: CASRWGHGISEKLFF
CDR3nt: TGCGCCAGCAGGTGGGGACATGGGATTAGTGAAAAACTGTTTTTT

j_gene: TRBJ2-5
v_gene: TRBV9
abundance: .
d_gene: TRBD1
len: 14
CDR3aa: CASSVGGGGETQYF
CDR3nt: TGTGCCAGCAGCGTAGGAGGGGGCGGGGAGACCCAGTACTTC

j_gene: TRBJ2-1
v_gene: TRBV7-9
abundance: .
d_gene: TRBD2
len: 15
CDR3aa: CASSPSSGVYNEQFF
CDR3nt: TGTGCCAGCAGCCCCTCTAGCGGGGTGTACAATGAGCAGTTCTTC

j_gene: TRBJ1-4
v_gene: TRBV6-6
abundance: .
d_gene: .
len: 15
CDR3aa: CASSYSRRVVAKLFF
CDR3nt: TGTGCCAGCAGTTACTCGAGGCGGGTTGTGGCAAAACTGTTTTTT

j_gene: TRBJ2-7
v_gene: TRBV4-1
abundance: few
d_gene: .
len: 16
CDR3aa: CASSQDSQGGSYEQYF
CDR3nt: TGCGCCAGCAGCCAAGACTCCCAGGGGGGCTCCTACGAGCAGTACTTC

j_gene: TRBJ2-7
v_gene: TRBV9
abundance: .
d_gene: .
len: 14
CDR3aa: CASSVDGSDYEQYF
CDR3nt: TGTGCCAGCAGCGTAGATGGCAGCGACTACGAGCAGTACTTC

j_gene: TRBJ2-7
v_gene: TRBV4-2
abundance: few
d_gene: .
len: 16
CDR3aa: CASSFQGTTLGYEQYF
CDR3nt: TGTGCCAGCAGCTTTCAGGGTACCACTCTTGGATACGAGCAGTACTTC

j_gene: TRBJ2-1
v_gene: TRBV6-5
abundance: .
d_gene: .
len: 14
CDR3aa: CASSGLGDADEQFF
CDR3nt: TGTGCCAGCAGTGGTCTGGGGGACGCCGATGAGCAGTTCTTC

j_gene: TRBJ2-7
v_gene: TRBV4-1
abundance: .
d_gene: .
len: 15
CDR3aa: CASSQVGGLPYEQYF
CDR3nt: TGCGCCAGCAGCCAAGTTGGGGGTTTGCCCTACGAGCAGTACTTC

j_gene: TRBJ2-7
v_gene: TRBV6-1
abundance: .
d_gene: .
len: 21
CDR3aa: CASSEALGRGLHYDRLLEQYF
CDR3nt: TGTGCCAGCAGTGAAGCCTTGGGCAGGGGACTCCATTACGACCGATTACTCGAGCAGTACTTC

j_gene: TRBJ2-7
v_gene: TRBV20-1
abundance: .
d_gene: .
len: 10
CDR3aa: CSARLGEQYF
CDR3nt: TGCAGTGCGAGACTAGGCGAGCAGTACTTC

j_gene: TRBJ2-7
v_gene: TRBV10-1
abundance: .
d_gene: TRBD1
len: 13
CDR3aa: CASSEQGFGEQYF
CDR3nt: TGCGCCAGCAGTGAACAGGGGTTCGGCGAGCAGTACTTC

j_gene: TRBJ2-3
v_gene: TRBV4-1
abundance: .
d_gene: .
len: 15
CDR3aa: CASSQEGGAVDTQYF
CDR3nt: TGCGCCAGCAGCCAAGAGGGGGGAGCCGTGGATACGCAGTATTTT

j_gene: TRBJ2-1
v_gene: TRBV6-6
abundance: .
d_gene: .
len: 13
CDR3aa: CASRLAVYNEQFF
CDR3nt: TGTGCCAGCAGGTTAGCGGTCTACAATGAGCAGTTCTTC

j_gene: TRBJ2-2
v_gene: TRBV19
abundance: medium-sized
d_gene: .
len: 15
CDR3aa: CASSIVPAPAGELFF
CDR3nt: TGTGCCAGTAGTATAGTACCGGCGCCCGCCGGGGAGCTGTTTTTT

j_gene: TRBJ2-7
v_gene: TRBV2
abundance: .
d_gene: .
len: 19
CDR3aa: CASSEAVGVPSRVPYEQYF
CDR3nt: TGTGCCAGCAGTGAAGCGGTTGGCGTACCCTCCCGGGTCCCCTACGAGCAGTACTTC

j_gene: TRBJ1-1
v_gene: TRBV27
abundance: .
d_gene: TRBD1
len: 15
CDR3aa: CASSLSPDRVAEAFF
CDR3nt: TGTGCCAGCAGTTTATCTCCGGACAGGGTGGCTGAAGCTTTCTTT

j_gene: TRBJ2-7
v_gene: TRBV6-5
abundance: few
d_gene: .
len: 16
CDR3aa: CASSYSNRVKSYEQYF
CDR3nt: TGTGCCAGCAGTTACTCGAACAGGGTCAAGTCCTACGAGCAGTACTTC

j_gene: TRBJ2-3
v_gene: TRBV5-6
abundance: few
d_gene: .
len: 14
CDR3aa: CASSQSWVTDTQYF
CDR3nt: TGTGCCAGCAGCCAAAGCTGGGTTACAGATACGCAGTATTTT

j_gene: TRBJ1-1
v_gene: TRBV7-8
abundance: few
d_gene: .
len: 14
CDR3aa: CASSLHGEDTEAFF
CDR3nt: TGTGCCAGCAGCCTGCACGGCGAGGACACTGAAGCTTTCTTT

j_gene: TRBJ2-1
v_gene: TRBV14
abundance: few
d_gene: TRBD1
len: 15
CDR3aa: CASPSAGGIYNEQFF
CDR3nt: TGTGCCAGCCCGTCGGCAGGGGGAATCTACAATGAGCAGTTCTTC

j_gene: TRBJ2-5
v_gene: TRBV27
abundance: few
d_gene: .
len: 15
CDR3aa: CASSLSAMPWETQYF
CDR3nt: TGTGCCAGCAGTTTATCTGCCATGCCGTGGGAGACCCAGTACTTC

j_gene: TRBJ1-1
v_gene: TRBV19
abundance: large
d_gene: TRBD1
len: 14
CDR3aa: CASSMGQGNTEAFF
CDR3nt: TGTGCCAGTAGTATGGGACAGGGGAACACTGAAGCTTTCTTT